Following are 12 T cell receptor beta chains from one sample sequenced in a study of CD8 T cells in Susac syndrome. Roughly 0.45 to 1 ug RNA was reverse transcribed with random hexamers. TCRdb independently ran MiXCR on the immunoSEQ multiplex PCR reads; one entry per CDR3 protein. The table shows 150,000 to 200,000 distinct CDR3 sequences, with roughly 94% occurring only once. The specimen sequenced was CD4+ T cells from PBMCs. These receptors were taken from a human donor with multiple sclerosis.

The chain has TRBV28 and TRBJ1-5; D is ambiguous. Germline CDR1 is MDHEN and CDR2 is SYDVKM. Trimming pared 8 bases from V and 0 bases from J, leaving 14 bases between. The CDR3 runs 15 residues. The CDR3 DNA reads as TGTGCCAGCTCCCCCCAGAGCTATAGCAATCAGCCCCAGCATTTT. It translates to CASSPQSYSNQPQHF.

This clonotype has just a few counts. CDR3 nucleotide sequence: TGTGCCAGCAGTTTACGGCGGGAAACCTACGAGCAGTACTTC. Protein product: CASSLRRETYEQYF. The chain links TRBV27 to TRBJ2-7; a weak D match, TRBD2 (6 bases). This CDR3 comprises 14 residues. CDR1 and CDR2 (germline): MNHEY, SMNVEV (reference sequence). V lost 2 bases and J 2 bases, leaving 10 bases between the germline ends.

The chain joins TRBV3-1 to TRBJ2-1; 12 bases are a match to TRBD2. The ends lost 4 bases at V and 2 bases at J; junction bases unmatched: 3. CDR1 is LGHDT and CDR2 is YNNKEL in the germline V gene (reference sequence). This CDR3 contains 16 residues. In DNA form, the CDR3 reads TGTGCCAGCAGCCTCGCTAGCGGGAGGGCCTACAATGAGCAGTTCTTC. Protein: CASSLASGRAYNEQFF.

The chain recombines TRBV19 with TRBJ1-5; D gene uncertain. The germline V gene encodes CDR1 LNHDA and CDR2 SQIVND (reference sequence). The CDR3 is made up of 14 amino acids. V was shortened by 4 bases and J by 9 bases, with 16 bases between the two germline ends. The CDR3 nucleotides are TGTGCCAGTAGTACCCGCGGGTCGACCGGGCCCCAGCATTTT. This sequence encodes CASSTRGSTGPQHF.

The chain uses TRBV30 and TRBJ2-2, with unresolved D. Trimming shortened V by 0 bases and J by 4 bases, and 6 bases separated the two germline ends. The length of the CDR3 is 13 residues. Germline loops: CDR1 GTSNPN, CDR2 SVGIG (reference sequence). The CDR3 here is CAWSVQITGELFF. CDR3 DNA sequence: TGTGCCTGGAGTGTACAGATCACCGGGGAGCTGTTTTTT. Supplemented by reference TRBV30 and TRBJ2-2, the full variable domain reads SQTIHQWPATLVQPVGSPLSLECTVEGTSNPNLYWYRQAAGRGLQLLFYSVGIGQISSEVPQNLSASRPQDRQFILSSKKLLLSDSGFYLCAWSVQITGELFFGEGSRLTVL.

This chain uses TRBV9 with TRBJ1-1; no clear D gene. V was shortened by 2 bases and J by 1 base, with 9 bases between the two germline ends. The CDR3 loop spans 14 amino acids. Germline assignment: CDR1 SGDLS and CDR2 YYNGEE. The CDR3 DNA follows: TGTGCCAGCAGCGTCACAGTCGGGAACACTGAAGCTTTCTTT. As protein: CASSVTVGNTEAFF.

The chain links TRBV3-1 to TRBJ1-4; D ambiguous. Trimming cost V 1 base and J 5 bases, with 14 bases left between them. This CDR3 region has 16 residues. The V gene's germline CDR1 is LGHDT and CDR2 YNNKEL (reference sequence). The CDR3 reads CASSQGSIVGNEKLFF. CDR3 nucleotides: TGTGCCAGCAGCCAAGGTTCCATCGTCGGGAATGAAAAACTGTTTTTT.

The gene calls are TRBV9 and TRBJ1-1; a possible D gene is TRBD1 (5 bases). Germline V lookup: CDR1 SGDLS, CDR2 YYNGEE. The CDR3 is 14 residues long. The V gene lost 4 bases and the J gene lost 9 bases, with 19 bases spanning the gap. CDR3 nucleotides: TGTGCCAGCAGCCCGCAGTCGGGGCTTGAGAAAGCTTTCTTT. It specifies CASSPQSGLEKAFF. Complete variable domain (other parts from reference TRBV9 and TRBJ1-1): DSGVTQTPKHLITATGQRVTLRCSPRSGDLSVYWYQQSLDQGLQFLIQYYNGEERAKGNILERFSAQQFPDLHSELNLSSLELGDSALYFCASSPQSGLEKAFFGQGTRLTVV.

This chain connects TRBV3-1 to TRBJ1-1, with 9 bases matching TRBD1. This CDR3 comprises 14 residues. Trimming at V came to 5 bases and at J to 1 base, leaving 2 bases not matched to a gene. Germline-derived CDR1 and CDR2 are LGHDT and YNNKEL (reference sequence). The CDR3 protein is CASSKTGGNTEAFF. As DNA, the CDR3 is TGTGCCAGCAGCAAGACAGGGGGGAACACTGAAGCTTTCTTT. The full variable domain, rest sourced from reference TRBV3-1 and TRBJ1-1, is DTAVSQTPKYLVTQMGNDKSIKCEQNLGHDTMYWYKQDSKKFLKIMFSYNNKELIINETVPNRFSPKSPDKAHLNLHINSLELGDSAVYFCASSKTGGNTEAFFGQGTRLTVV.

This chain connects TRBV29-1 to TRBJ2-7, with TRBD2 as a possible D gene (6 bases). CDR1 is SQVTM, CDR2 ANQGSEA, per germline. CDR3 length: 13 residues. Trimming left V 6 bases short and J 1 base short, with 13 bases between. The CDR3 bases are TGCAGCGTCCCCTCGGGGGTTTCCTACGAGCAGTACTTC. Translated, it gives CSVPSGVSYEQYF.

The chain couples TRBV5-8 to TRBJ1-5, with 7 positions matching TRBD1. In germline, CDR1 is SGHTS, CDR2 YDEGEE. V trimming: 3 bases; J trimming: 5 bases; junction bases outside the gene matches: 11. This CDR3 spans 16 amino acids. The CDR3 loop is CASSSRRGQWDQPQHF. The CDR3 nucleotides read TGTGCCAGCAGCTCGAGGAGGGGACAGTGGGATCAGCCCCAGCATTTT.

The chain links TRBV7-9 to TRBJ2-1, with 7 positions matching TRBD2. After removal of 3 bases from V and 4 bases from J, the junction contained 3 bases not matched to a gene. CDR1 is SEHNR and CDR2 is FQNEAQ in the germline V gene (reference sequence). The length of the CDR3 is 14 residues. The CDR3 region is CASSFASGYNEQFF. The CDR3, as DNA: TGTGCCAGCAGCTTCGCTAGCGGTTACAATGAGCAGTTCTTC.